Listed below are T cell receptor beta chains from one sample, sequenced in a study of T cells in Graves' hyperthyroidism and ophthalmopathy. TCRdb re-called the multiplex PCR reads through MiXCR, storing one row per CDR3 protein. Of 500,000 to 650,000 distinct CDR3 sequences in the sample, around 43% were seen once. Sequencing used peripheral blood or thyroid tissue (not recorded which). The source is an adult woman with Graves' disease, either hyperthyroidism or ophthalmopathy (not recorded which). CDR3s include the opening cysteine and the closing phenylalanine or tryptophan. Each record gives: clone size, J gene, V gene, D gene, CDR3 DNA, CDR3 protein. D genes are given only for firm matches. Where a row states a size, it is once, few, many or the class of an expanded clone; other rows omit it.

>.|TRBJ1-3|TRBV24-1|TRBD1
TGTGCCACCAGTGATCCTGCCCGGGACAGGGGAAACACCATATATTTT
CATSDPARDRGNTIYF
>few|TRBJ2-7|TRBV7-9|.
TGTGCCAGCAGCGCCGCGGTGCACCTCGAGCAGTACTTC
CASSAAVHLEQYF
>.|TRBJ1-6|TRBV6-5|TRBD1
TGTGCCAGCAGCCGCGGACAGGCTGGAGGATCACCCCTCCACTTT
CASSRGQAGGSPLHF
>.|TRBJ1-5|TRBV6-5|.
TGTGCCAGCAGTTTTTCCGCAGGGAATCAGCCCCAGCATTTT
CASSFSAGNQPQHF
>many|TRBJ1-4|TRBV4-2|TRBD1
TGTGCCAGCAGCCAAGAAATACAGGGGAAACTGTTTTTT
CASSQEIQGKLFF
>.|TRBJ1-5|TRBV20-1|TRBD1
TGCAGTGCTAGAGCCCTGGGACAGGGGAATTCCGAGCATTTT
CSARALGQGNSEHF
>.|TRBJ2-7|TRBV20-1|TRBD2
TGCAGCGTTGAAGTGGCTAGCGGATACGAGCAGTACTTC
CSVEVASGYEQYF
>few|TRBJ1-3|TRBV2|.
TGTGCCACCTCACAGGCATACTCTGGAAACACCATATATTTT
CATSQAYSGNTIYF
>.|TRBJ2-7|TRBV10-3|TRBD1
TGTGCCATCAGTGAGCCGACAGGGGGCGGCTACGAGCAGTACTTC
CAISEPTGGGYEQYF
>.|TRBJ2-7|TRBV7-9|TRBD1
TGTGCCAGCAGCACCGGGACAGGGATCGAGCAGTACTTC
CASSTGTGIEQYF
>.|TRBJ2-5|TRBV25-1|.
TGTGCCACCAGTGATCACAGAGAAAATTTACAAGAGACCCAGTACTTC
CATSDHRENLQETQYF
>.|TRBJ2-7|TRBV7-2|.
TGTGCCAGCAGCTTAGGGCGGTTGCGGCAGTACTTC
CASSLGRLRQYF
>many|TRBJ1-1|TRBV19|.
TGTGCCAGTAGTATGCTTCGCCCAAACACTGAAGCTTTCTTT
CASSMLRPNTEAFF
>.|TRBJ1-1|TRBV29-1|.
TGCAGCGTTGTAGAGGGGCACGCTGAAGCTTTCTTT
CSVVEGHAEAFF
>.|TRBJ2-2|TRBV24-1|.
TGTGCCACCAGTGATACCCCCAGGGGTCCTCGACCCGGGGAGCTGTTTTTT
CATSDTPRGPRPGELFF
>many|TRBJ2-6|TRBV10-3|.
TGTGCCATCAGTGAGGACTCTGGGGCCAACGTCCTGACTTTC
CAISEDSGANVLTF
>.|TRBJ1-5|TRBV7-8|.
TGTGCCAGCAGCTTAGGGCCATCAGATCAGCCCCAGCATTTT
CASSLGPSDQPQHF
>.|TRBJ1-2|TRBV29-1|.
TGCAGCGCCCGAGACAATAACTATGGCTACACCTTC
CSARDNNYGYTF
>many|TRBJ1-2|TRBV2|TRBD1
TGTGCCAGCAGCGCGGGACAGGGGGCAAGAGGCTACACCTTC
CASSAGQGARGYTF
>few|TRBJ1-1|TRBV29-1|TRBD1
TGCAGCGTTGCCATCGGACAGGGGAACACTGAAGCTTTCTTT
CSVAIGQGNTEAFF
>.|TRBJ2-2|TRBV7-2|.
TGTGCCAGCAGCTTAAGGGCGGGAACCGGGGAGCTGTTTTTT
CASSLRAGTGELFF
>many|TRBJ2-7|TRBV19|TRBD1
TGTGCCAGTGGACAGGGCTCGGGGGAGCAGTACTTC
CASGQGSGEQYF
>once|TRBJ2-5|TRBV5-5|.
TGCGCCAGCAGCTCCCCGCCTCCCCAGGGGACCCAGTACTTC
CASSSPPPQGTQYF
>few|TRBJ1-1|TRBV19|TRBD1
TGTGCCAGCGGGACAGGGGGCGGATCTGAAGCTTTCTTT
CASGTGGGSEAFF
>.|TRBJ2-5|TRBV7-9|TRBD1
TGTGCCAGCAGCTTACCAGGGGGCTCTAAGTACTTC
CASSLPGGSKYF